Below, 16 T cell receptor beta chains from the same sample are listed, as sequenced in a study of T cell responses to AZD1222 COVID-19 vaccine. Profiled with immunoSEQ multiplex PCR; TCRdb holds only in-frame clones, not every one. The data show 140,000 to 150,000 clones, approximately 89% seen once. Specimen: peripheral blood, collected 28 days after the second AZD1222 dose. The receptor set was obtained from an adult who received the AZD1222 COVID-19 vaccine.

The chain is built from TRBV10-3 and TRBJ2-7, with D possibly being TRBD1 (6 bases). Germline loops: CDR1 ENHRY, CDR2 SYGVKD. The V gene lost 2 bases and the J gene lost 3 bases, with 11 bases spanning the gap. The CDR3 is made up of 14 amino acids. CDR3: CAISEEAGVYEQYF. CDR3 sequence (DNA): TGTGCCATCAGTGAGGAGGCAGGGGTCTACGAGCAGTACTTC.

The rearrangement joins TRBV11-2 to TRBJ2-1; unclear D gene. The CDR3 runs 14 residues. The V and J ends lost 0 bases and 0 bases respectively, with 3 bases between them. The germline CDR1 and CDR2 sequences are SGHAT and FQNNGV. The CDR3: CASSLDISYNEQFF. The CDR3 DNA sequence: TGTGCCAGCAGCTTAGATATCTCCTACAATGAGCAGTTCTTC.

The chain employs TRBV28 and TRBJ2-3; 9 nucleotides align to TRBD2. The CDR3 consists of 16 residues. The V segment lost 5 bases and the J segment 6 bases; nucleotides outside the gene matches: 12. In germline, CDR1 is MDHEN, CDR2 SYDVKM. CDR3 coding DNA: TGTGCCAGCAGTATGGAACAGGCGGGAGGGGGCGATACGCAGTATTTT. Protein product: CASSMEQAGGGDTQYF.

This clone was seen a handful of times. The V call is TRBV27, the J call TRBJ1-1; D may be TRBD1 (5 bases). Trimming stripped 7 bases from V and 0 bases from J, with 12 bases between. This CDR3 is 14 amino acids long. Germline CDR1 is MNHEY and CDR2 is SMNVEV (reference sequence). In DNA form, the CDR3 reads TGTGCCAGCACCGCTGGACACCTGAACACTGAAGCTTTCTTT. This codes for CASTAGHLNTEAFF.

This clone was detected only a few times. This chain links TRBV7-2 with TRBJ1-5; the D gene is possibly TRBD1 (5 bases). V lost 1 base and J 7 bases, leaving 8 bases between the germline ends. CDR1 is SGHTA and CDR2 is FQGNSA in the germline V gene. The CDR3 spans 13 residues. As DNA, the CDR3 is TGTGCCAGCAGCTTAGGACGGGACCAGCCCCAGCATTTT. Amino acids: CASSLGRDQPQHF.

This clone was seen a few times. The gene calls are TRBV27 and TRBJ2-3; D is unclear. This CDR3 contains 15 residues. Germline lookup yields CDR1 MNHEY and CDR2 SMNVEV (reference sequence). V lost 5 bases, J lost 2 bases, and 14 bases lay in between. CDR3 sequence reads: CASSPIGGATDTQYF. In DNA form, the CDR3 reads TGTGCCAGCAGTCCGATCGGCGGAGCCACAGATACGCAGTATTTT.

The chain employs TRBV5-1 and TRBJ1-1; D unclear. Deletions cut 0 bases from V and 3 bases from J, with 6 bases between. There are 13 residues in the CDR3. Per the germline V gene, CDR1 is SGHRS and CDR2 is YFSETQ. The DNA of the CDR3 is TGCGCCAGCAGCTTGGTACCGGACACTGAAGCTTTCTTT. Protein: CASSLVPDTEAFF. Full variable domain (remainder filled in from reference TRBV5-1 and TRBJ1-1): KAGVTQTPRYLIKTRGQQVTLSCSPISGHRSVSWYQQTPGQGLQFLFEYFSETQRNKGNFPGRFSGRQFSNSRSEMNVSTLELGDSALYLCASSLVPDTEAFFGQGTRLTVV.

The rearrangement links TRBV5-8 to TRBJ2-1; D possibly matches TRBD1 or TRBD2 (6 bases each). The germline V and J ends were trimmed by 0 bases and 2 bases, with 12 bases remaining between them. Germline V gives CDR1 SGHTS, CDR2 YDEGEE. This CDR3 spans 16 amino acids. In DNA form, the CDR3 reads TGTGCCAGCAGCTTGGGTGGGGGGCCCACCTACAATGAGCAGTTCTTC. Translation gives CASSLGGGPTYNEQFF.

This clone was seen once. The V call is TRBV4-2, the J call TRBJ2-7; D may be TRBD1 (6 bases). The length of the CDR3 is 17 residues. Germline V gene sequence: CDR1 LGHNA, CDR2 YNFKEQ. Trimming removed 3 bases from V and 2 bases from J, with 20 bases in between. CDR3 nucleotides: TGTGCCAGCAGCCATCAATTATCCACAGGGAATACCTACGAGCAGTACTTC. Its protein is CASSHQLSTGNTYEQYF.

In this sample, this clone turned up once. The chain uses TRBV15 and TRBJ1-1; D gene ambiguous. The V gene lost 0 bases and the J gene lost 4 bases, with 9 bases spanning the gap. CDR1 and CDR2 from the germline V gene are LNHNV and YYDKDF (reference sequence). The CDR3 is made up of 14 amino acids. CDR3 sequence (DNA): TGTGCCACCAGCAGAGAGGGAACGGGCACTGAAGCTTTCTTT. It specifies CATSREGTGTEAFF.

In nucleotides, the CDR3 is TGTGCCAGCACAGGGACCACCTACGAGCAGTACTTC. Amino acids: CASTGTTYEQYF. The chain couples TRBV2 to TRBJ2-7, with D perhaps being TRBD1 or TRBD2 (5 bases each). The length of the CDR3 is 12 residues. V dropped 7 bases and J dropped 2 bases, with 9 bases sitting between them. The germline CDR1 and CDR2 sequences are SNHLY and FYNNEI.

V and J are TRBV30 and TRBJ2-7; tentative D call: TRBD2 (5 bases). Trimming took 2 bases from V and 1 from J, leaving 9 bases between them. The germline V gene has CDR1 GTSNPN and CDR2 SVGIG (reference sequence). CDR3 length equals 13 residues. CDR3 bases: TGTGCCTGGAGTACGCCGGGGTCCTACGAGCAGTACTTC. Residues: CAWSTPGSYEQYF. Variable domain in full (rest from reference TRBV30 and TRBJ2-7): SQTIHQWPATLVQPVGSPLSLECTVEGTSNPNLYWYRQAAGRGLQLLFYSVGIGQISSEVPQNLSASRPQDRQFILSSKKLLLSDSGFYLCAWSTPGSYEQYFGPGTRLTVT.

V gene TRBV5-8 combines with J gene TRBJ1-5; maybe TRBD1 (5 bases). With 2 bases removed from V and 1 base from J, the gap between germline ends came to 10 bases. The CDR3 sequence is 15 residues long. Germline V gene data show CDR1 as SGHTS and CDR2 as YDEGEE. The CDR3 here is CASSFKGTSNQPQHF. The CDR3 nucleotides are TGTGCCAGCAGCTTTAAGGGGACGAGCAATCAGCCCCAGCATTTT.

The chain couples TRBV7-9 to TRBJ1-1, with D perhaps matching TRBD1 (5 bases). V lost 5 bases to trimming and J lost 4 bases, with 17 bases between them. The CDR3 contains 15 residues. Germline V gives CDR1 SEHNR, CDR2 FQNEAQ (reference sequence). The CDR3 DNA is TGTGCCAGCAGCCTAATTCCAGGGAGGGTCACTGAAGCTTTCTTT. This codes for CASSLIPGRVTEAFF.

CDR3 loop: CASREGQGLSYEQYF. CDR3 nucleotide sequence: TGCGCCAGCAGAGAGGGACAGGGCCTCTCCTACGAGCAGTACTTC. This chain uses TRBV5-1 with TRBJ2-7; the match to TRBD1 covers 9 bases. The CDR3 contains 15 residues. The junction had 6 bases not matched to a gene; V was cut back by 5 bases and J by 0 bases. Germline-derived CDR1 and CDR2 are SGHRS and YFSETQ. The whole variable domain, filled in from reference TRBV5-1 and TRBJ2-7, reads KAGVTQTPRYLIKTRGQQVTLSCSPISGHRSVSWYQQTPGQGLQFLFEYFSETQRNKGNFPGRFSGRQFSNSRSEMNVSTLELGDSALYLCASREGQGLSYEQYFGPGTRLTVT.

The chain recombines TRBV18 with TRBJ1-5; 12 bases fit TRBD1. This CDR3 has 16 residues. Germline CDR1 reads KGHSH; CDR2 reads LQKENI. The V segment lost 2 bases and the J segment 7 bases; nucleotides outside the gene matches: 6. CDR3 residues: CASSPSGTGGRQPQHF. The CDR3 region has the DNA TGTGCCAGCTCACCATCCGGGACAGGGGGCCGACAGCCCCAGCATTTT.